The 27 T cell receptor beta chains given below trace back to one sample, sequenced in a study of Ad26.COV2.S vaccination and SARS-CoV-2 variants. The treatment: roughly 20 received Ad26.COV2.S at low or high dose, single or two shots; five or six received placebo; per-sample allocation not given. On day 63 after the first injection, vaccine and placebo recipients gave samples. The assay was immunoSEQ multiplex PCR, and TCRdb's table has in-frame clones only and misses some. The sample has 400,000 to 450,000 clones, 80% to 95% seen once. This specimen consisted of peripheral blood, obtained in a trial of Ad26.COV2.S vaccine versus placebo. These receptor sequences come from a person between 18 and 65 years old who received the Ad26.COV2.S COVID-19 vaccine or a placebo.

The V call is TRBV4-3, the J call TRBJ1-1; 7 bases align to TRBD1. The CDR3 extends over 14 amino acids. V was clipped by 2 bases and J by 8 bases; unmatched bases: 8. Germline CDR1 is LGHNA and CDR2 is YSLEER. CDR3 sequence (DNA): TGCGCCAGCAGCCAACAACCGGGACAGCCCGAAGCTTTCTTT. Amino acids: CASSQQPGQPEAFF.

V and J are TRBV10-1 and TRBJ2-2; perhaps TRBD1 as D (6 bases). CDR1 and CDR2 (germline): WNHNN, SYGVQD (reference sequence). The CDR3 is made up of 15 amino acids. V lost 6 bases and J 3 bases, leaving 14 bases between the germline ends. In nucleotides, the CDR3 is TGCGCCAGCAGAGTGGGACAAATAGACACCGGGGAGCTGTTTTTT. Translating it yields CASRVGQIDTGELFF.

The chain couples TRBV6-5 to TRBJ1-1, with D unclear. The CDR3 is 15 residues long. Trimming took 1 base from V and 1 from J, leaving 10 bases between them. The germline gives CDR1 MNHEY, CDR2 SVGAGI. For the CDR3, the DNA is TGTGCCAGCAGTTACTATGCGGGTCCGAACACTGAAGCTTTCTTT. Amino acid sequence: CASSYYAGPNTEAFF.

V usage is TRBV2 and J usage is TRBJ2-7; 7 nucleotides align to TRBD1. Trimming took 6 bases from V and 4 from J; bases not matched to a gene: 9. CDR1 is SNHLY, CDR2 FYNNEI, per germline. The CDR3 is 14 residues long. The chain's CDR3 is CASSPRQGKYEQYF. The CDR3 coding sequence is TGTGCCAGCAGCCCCCGACAGGGAAAGTACGAGCAGTACTTC. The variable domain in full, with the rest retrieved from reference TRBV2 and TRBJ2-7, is EPEVTQTPSHQVTQMGQEVILRCVPISNHLYFYWYRQILGQKVEFLVSFYNNEISEKSEIFDDQFSVERPDGSNFTLKIRSTKLEDSAMYFCASSPRQGKYEQYFGPGTRLTVT.

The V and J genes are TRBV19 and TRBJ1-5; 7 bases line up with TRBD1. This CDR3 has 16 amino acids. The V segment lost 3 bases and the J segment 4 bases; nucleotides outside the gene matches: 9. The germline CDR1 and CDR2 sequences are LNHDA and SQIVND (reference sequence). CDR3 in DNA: TGTGCCAGTAGTATCATAGGGACAGCAATTAATCAGCCCCAGCATTTT. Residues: CASSIIGTAINQPQHF.

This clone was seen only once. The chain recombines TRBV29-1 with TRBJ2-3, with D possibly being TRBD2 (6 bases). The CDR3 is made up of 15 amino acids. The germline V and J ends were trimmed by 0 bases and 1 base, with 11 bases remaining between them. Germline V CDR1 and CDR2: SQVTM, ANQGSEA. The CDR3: CSVEEMRRGTDTQYF. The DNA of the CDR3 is TGCAGCGTTGAAGAGATGAGGAGGGGCACAGATACGCAGTATTTT.

CDR3 in DNA: TGTGCCTGGAGTATATCTTTAGCCAAAAACATTCAGTACTTC. This codes for CAWSISLAKNIQYF. This chain uses TRBV30 with TRBJ2-4; D uncertain. Trimming left V 2 bases short and J 0 bases short, with 8 bases between. Germline-derived CDR1 and CDR2 are GTSNPN and SVGIG (reference sequence). This CDR3 region has 14 residues.

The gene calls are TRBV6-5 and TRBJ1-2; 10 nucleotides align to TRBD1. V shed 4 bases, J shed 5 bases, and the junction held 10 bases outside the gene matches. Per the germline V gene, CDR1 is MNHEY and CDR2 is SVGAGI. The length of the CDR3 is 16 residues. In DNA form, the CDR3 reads TGTGCCAGCAGTTCCACGAGGGACAGGGGAGGATATGGCTACACCTTC. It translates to CASSSTRDRGGYGYTF.

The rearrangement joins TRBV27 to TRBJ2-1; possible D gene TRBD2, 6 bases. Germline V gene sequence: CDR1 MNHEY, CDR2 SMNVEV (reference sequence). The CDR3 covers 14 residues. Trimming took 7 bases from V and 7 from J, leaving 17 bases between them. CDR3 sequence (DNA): TGTGCCAGCAAGGAGCGGGCCCGCATGAATGAGCAGTTCTTC. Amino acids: CASKERARMNEQFF.

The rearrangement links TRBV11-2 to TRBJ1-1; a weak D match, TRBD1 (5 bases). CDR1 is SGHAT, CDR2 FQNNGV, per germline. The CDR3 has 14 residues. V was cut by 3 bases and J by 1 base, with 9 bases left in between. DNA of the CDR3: TGTGCCAGCAGCTTCCGACAGCCGAACACTGAAGCTTTCTTT. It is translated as CASSFRQPNTEAFF.

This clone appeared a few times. CDR3 DNA: TGTGCCAGCAGCTTGGACAGGGGAGGTGAGCAGTACTTC. This encodes CASSLDRGGEQYF. The V call is TRBV5-6, the J call TRBJ2-7; perhaps TRBD1 as D (7 bases). V dropped 0 bases and J dropped 7 bases, with 11 bases sitting between them. The CDR3 runs to 13 residues. Germline V gene data show CDR1 as SGHDT and CDR2 as YYEEEE. The full variable domain, with the rest looked up from reference TRBV5-6 and TRBJ2-7, is DAGVTQSPTHLIKTRGQQVTLRCSPKSGHDTVSWYQQALGQGPQFIFQYYEEEERQRGNFPDRFSGHQFPNYSSELNVNALLLGDSALYLCASSLDRGGEQYFGPGTRLTVT.

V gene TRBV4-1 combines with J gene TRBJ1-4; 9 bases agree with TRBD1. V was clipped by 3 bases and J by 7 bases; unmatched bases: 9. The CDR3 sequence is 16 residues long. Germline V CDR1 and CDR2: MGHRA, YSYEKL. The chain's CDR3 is CASSQVEDRGGEKLFF. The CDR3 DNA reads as TGCGCCAGCAGCCAGGTAGAGGACAGGGGTGGTGAAAAACTGTTTTTT.

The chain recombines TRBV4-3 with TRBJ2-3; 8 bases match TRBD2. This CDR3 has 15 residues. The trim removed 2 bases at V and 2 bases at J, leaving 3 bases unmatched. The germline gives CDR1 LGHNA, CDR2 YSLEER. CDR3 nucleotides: TGCGCCAGCAGCCAAACGGGAGGGCACACAGATACGCAGTATTTT. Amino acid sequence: CASSQTGGHTDTQYF.

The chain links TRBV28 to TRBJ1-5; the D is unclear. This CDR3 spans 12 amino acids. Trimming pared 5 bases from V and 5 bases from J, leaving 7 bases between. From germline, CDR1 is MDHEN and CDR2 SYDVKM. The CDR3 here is CASSLFDQPQHF. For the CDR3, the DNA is TGTGCCAGCAGTCTGTTCGATCAGCCCCAGCATTTT.

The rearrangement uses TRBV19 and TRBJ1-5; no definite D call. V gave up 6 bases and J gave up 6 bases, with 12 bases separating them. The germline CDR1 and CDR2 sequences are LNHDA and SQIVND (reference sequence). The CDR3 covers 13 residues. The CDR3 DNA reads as TGTGCCAGTAGACCCGAGGTGGGTCAGCCCCAGCATTTT. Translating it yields CASRPEVGQPQHF.

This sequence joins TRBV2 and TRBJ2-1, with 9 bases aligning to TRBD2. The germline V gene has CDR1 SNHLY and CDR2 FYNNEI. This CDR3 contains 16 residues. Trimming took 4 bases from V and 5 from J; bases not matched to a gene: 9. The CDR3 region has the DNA TGTGCCAGCAGTGTGGCCGAGACTAGCGGAGACAATGAGCAGTTCTTC. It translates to CASSVAETSGDNEQFF.

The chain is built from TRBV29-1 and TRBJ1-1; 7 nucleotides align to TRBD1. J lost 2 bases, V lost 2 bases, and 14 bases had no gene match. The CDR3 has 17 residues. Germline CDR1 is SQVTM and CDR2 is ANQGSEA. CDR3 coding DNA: TGCAGCGTTGAATGGATGCAAGAGACAGGGACCAACACTGAAGCTTTCTTT. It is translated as CSVEWMQETGTNTEAFF.

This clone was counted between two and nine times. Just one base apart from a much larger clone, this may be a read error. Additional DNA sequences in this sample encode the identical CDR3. The CDR3 reads CASSFGTGELFF. CDR3 coding DNA: TGTGCCAGCAGTTTTGGCACCGGGGAGCTGTTTTTT. This sequence joins TRBV27 and TRBJ2-2; the D is unclear. This CDR3 spans 12 amino acids. Trimming took off 3 bases at V and 4 bases at J, with 3 bases between the two ends. Germline V gives CDR1 MNHEY, CDR2 SMNVEV (reference sequence).

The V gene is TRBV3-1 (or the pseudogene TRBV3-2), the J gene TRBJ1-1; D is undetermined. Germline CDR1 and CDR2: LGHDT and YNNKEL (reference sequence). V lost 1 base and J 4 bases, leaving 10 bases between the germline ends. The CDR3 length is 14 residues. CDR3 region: CASSQVGKGTEAFF. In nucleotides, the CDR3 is TGTGCCAGCAGCCAAGTAGGTAAGGGCACTGAAGCTTTCTTT.

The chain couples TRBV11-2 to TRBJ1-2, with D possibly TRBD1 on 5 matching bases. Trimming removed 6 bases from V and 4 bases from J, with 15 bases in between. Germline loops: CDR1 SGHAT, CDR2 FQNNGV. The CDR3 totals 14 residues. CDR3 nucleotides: TGTGCCAGCAGTAGCGAAGAGGGACTCTATGGCTACACCTTC. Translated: CASSSEEGLYGYTF.

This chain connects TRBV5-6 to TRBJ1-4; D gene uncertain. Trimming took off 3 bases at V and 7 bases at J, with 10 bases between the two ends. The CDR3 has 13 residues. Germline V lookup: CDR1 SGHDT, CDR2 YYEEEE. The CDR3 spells CASSSISVEKLFF. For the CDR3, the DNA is TGTGCCAGCAGCTCCATATCGGTTGAAAAACTGTTTTTT.

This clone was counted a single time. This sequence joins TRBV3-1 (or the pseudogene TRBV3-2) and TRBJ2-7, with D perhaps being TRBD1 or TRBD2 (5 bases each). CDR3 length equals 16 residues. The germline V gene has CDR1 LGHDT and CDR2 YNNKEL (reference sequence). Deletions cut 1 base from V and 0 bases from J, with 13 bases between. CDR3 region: CASSQVCRGASYEQYF. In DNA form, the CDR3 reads TGTGCCAGCAGCCAAGTCTGTAGAGGGGCCTCCTACGAGCAGTACTTC.

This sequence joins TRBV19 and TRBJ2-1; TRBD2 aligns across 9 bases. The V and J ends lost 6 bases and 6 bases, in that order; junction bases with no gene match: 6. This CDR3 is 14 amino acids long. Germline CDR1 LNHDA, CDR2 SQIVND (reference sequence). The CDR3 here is CASRRLADPNEQFF. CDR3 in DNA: TGTGCCAGTAGACGACTAGCGGACCCCAATGAGCAGTTCTTC.

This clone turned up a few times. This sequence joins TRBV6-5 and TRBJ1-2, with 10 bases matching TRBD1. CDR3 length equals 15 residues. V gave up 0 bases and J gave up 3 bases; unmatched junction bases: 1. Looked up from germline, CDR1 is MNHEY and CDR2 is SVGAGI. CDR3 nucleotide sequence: TGTGCCAGCAGTTACTCGACAGGGGGCGACTATGGCTACACCTTC. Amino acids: CASSYSTGGDYGYTF.

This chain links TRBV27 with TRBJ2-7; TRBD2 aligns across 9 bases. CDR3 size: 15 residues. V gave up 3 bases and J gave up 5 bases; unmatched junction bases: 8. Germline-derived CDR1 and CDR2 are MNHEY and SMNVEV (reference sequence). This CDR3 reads CASSFIAGVVHEQYF. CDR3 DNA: TGTGCCAGCAGTTTCATAGCGGGAGTGGTCCACGAGCAGTACTTC.

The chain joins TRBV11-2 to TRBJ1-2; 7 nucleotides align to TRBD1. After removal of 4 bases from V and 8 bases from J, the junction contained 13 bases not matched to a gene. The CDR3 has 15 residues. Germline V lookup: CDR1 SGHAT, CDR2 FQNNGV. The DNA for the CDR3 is TGTGCCAGCAGCTCCCAGAGGGGAAGGGGGCAAGGCTACACCTTC. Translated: CASSSQRGRGQGYTF. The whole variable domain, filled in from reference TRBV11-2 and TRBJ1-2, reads EAGVAQSPRYKIIEKRQSVAFWCNPISGHATLYWYQQILGQGPKLLIQFQNNGVVDDSQLPKDRFSAERLKGVDSTLKIQPAKLEDSAVYLCASSSQRGRGQGYTFGSGTRLTVV.

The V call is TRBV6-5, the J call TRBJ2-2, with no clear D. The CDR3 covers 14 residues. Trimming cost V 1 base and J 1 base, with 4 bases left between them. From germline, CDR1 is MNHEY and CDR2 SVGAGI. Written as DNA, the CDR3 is TGTGCCAGCAGTTACTTTCGGAACACCGGGGAGCTGTTTTTT. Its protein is CASSYFRNTGELFF.